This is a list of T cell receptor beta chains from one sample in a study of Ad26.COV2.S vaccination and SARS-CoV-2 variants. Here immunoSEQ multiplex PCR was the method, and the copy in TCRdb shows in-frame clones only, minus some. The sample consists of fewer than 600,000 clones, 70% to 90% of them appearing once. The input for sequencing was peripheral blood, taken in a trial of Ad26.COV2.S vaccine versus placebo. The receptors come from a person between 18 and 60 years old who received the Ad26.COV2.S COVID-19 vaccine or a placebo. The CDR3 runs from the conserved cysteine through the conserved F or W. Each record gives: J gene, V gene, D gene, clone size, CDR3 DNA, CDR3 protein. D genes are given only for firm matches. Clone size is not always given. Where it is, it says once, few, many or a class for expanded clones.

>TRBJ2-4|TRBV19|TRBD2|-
TGTGCCAGTAGCCAAACCGGGAGGCTAAACATTCAGTACTTC
CASSQTGRLNIQYF
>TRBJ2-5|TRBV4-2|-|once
TGTGCCAGCAGCCAAGATGGAAGGTCCCAAGAGACCCAGTACTTC
CASSQDGRSQETQYF
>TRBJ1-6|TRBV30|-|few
TGTGCCTGGAGTGTCTCCCCAACGGGAGGGGGATTAAGCTCCTATAATTCACCCCTCCACTTT
CAWSVSPTGGGLSSYNSPLHF
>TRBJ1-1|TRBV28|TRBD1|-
TGTGCCAGCAGTTTGGGAGGGGGCGCGAACACTGAAGCTTTCTTT
CASSLGGGANTEAFF
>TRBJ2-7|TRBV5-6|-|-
TGTGCCAGCAGCTTGATGCACTCCCTAGCGCCGCTTTCCTACGAGCAGTACTTC
CASSLMHSLAPLSYEQYF
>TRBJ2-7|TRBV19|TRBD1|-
TGTGCCAGTAGTGACCTGGAGACAGGGAACGAGCAGTACTTC
CASSDLETGNEQYF
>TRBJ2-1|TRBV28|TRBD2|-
TGTGCCAGCAGTTTTCCGGGACTAGCCTACAATGAGCAGTTCTTC
CASSFPGLAYNEQFF
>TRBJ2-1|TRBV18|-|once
TGTGCCAGCTCAAAGGATAGCTCCTACAATGAGCAGTTCTTC
CASSKDSSYNEQFF
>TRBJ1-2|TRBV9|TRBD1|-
TGTGCCAGCAGCGGGACAGGGTTGAGCGTTGGCTACACCTTC
CASSGTGLSVGYTF
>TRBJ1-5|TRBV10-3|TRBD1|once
TGTGCCTCAAGGACAGGGGATAGCAATCAGCCCCAGCATTTT
CASRTGDSNQPQHF